This T cell receptor (beta chain) was recovered during a study of blood T cell repertoires in COVID-19. Across the study: Whether acute or convalescent, the COVID-19 samples came from the United States, Italy and Spain. Sample material is recorded as cDNA or gDNA derived from T cells, B-cell-depleted T cells, or PBMCs.

Trimming removed 7 bases from V and 4 bases from J; junction bases left unmatched: 10. Germline V gives CDR1 LNHDA, CDR2 SQIVND (reference sequence). This CDR3 comprises 15 residues. This clone was counted a single time. The protocol was immunoSEQ multiplex PCR, while the TCRdb copy is restricted to in-frame clones and leaves out a portion. The profile shows some 54,000 clones, roughly 80% of them singletons. The receptor was isolated from a woman aged 55-75 years with acute or convalescent COVID-19. Sequenced: peripheral blood. The J gene is TRBJ2-1, the V gene TRBV19, with 7 nucleotides matching TRBD1. The CDR3 sequence: CASTGDSGIYNEQFF. The CDR3 DNA sequence: TGTGCCAGTACCGGGGACAGCGGAATTTACAATGAGCAGTTCTTC.